This T cell receptor (beta chain) was identified in a study of shared clonotypes between healthy human individuals. Authors' methods: Filtering differed, since immunoSEQ gave only junction sequences and no quality scores. Data came from immunoSEQ multiplex PCR; TCRdb stores just in-frame clones and leaves some out. V and J calls and clone size come straight from that table; D and trimming were deduced from the DNA. In the table there are roughly 2,500,000 clones, roughly 93% of which are singletons. Germline CDR1 reads SEHNR; CDR2 reads FQNEAQ (reference sequence). Trimming removed 1 base from V and 6 bases from J, with 17 bases in between. This CDR3 has 16 residues.

The source of this sequence is a young man in good health. Some clones in this sample may be carry-over from other donors' samples. The sequencing input was naive CD4+ T cells from PBMCs. The subset here: CD45RA+ positively selected. This sequence joins TRBV7-9 and TRBJ2-3; D is perhaps TRBD1 (6 bases). DNA of the CDR3: TGTGCCAGCAGCTTAGAGGGTTTGCAGGGGCGGGATACGCAGTATTTT. Its translation is CASSLEGLQGRDTQYF.